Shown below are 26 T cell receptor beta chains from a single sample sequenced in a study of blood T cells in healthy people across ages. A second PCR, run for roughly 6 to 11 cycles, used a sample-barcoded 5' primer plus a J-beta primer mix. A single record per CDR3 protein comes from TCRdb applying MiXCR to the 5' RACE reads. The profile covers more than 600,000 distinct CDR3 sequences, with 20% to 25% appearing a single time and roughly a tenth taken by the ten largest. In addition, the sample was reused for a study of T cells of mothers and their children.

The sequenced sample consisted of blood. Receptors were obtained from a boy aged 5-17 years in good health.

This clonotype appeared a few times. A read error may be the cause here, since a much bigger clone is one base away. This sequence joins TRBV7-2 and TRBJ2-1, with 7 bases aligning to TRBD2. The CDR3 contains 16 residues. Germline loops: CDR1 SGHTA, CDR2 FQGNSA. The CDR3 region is CAGSPRPSGGHNEQFF. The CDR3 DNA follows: TGTGCCGGCAGCCCGCGACCTAGCGGCGGGCACAATGAGCAGTTCTTC.

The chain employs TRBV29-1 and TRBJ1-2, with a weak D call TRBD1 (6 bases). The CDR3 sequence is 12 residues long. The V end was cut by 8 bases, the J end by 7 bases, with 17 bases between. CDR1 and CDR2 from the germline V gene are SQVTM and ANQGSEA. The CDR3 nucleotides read TGCAGCTCCCGATGGGGGGCGAGTGGCTACACCTTC. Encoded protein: CSSRWGASGYTF.

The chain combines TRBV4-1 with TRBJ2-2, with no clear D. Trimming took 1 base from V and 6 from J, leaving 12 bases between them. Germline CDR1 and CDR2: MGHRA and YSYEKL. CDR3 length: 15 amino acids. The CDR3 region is CASSQATRSAGELFF. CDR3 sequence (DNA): TGCGCCAGCAGCCAAGCTACCAGATCGGCCGGGGAGCTGTTTTTT.

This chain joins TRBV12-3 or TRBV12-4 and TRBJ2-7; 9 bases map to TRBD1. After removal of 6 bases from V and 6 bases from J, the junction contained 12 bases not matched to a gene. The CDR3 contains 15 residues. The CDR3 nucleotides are TGTGCCAGCAGCCCTAGAGACAGGGGGTCTAGCGAGCAGTACTTC. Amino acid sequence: CASSPRDRGSSEQYF.

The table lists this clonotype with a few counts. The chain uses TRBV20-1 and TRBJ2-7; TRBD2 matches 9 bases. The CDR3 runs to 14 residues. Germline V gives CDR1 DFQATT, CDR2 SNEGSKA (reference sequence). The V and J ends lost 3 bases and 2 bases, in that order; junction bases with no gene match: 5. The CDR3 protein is CSASIAGGPYEQYF. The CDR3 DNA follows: TGCAGTGCTAGTATCGCGGGAGGGCCCTACGAGCAGTACTTC.

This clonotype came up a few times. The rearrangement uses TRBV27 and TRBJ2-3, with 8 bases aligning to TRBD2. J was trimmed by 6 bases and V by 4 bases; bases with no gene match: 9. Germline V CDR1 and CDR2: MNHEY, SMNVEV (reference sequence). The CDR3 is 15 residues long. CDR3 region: CASSSTGRAPDTQYF. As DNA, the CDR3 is TGTGCCAGCAGTTCAACCGGGAGGGCCCCGGATACGCAGTATTTT.

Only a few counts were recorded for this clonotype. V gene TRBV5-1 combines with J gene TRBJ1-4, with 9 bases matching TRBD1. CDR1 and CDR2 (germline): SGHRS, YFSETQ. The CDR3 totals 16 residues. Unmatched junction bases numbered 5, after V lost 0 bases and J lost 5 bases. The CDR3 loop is CASSLATGGENEKLFF. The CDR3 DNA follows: TGCGCCAGCAGCTTGGCCACAGGGGGCGAGAATGAAAAACTGTTTTTT.

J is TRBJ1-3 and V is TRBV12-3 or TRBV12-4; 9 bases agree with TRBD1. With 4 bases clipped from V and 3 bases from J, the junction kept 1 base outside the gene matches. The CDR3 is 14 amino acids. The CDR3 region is CASSSTGGGNTIYF. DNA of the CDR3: TGTGCCAGCAGTTCGACAGGGGGTGGAAACACCATATATTTT.

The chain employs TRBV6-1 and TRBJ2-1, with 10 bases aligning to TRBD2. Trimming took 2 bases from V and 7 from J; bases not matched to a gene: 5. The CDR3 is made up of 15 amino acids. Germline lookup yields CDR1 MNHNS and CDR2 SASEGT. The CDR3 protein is CASSELAGVGNEQFF. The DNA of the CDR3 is TGTGCCAGCAGTGAACTAGCGGGAGTGGGTAATGAGCAGTTCTTC.

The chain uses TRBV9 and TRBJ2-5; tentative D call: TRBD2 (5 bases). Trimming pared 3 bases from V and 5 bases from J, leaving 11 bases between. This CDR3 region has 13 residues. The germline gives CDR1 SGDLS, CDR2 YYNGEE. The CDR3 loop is CASSAGNGETQYF. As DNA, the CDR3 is TGTGCCAGCAGCGCGGGAAACGGGGAGACCCAGTACTTC.

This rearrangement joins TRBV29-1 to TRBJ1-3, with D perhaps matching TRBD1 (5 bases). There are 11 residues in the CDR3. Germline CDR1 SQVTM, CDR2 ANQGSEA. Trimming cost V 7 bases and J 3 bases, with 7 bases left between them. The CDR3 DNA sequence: TGCAGCGGGGGGTTTGGAAACACCATATATTTT. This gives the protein CSGGFGNTIYF.

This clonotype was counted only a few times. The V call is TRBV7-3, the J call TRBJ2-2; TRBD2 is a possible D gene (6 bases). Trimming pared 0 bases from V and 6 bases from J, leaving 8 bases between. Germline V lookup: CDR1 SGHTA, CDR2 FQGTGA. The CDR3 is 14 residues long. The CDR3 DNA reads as TGTGCCAGCAGCTTAACCGGGGGTGCCGGGGAGCTGTTTTTT. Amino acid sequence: CASSLTGGAGELFF.

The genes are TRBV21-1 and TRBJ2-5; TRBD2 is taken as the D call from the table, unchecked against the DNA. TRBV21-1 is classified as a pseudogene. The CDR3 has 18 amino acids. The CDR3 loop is CASSKFKNGTAKRETQYF. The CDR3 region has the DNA TGTGCCAGCAGCAAATTCAAAAACGGGACTGCTAAGAGGGAGACCCAGTACTTC.

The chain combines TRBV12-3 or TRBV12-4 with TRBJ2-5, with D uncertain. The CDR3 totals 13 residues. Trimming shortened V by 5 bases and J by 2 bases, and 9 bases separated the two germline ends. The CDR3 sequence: CASSPRIQETQYF. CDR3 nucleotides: TGTGCCAGCAGTCCCAGGATTCAAGAGACCCAGTACTTC.

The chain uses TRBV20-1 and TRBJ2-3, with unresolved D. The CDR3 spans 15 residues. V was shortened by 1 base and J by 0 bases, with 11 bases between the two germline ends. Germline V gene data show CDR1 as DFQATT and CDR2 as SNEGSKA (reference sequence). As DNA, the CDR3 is TGCAGTGCTAGAGGAGCTAGTTCTAGCACAGATACGCAGTATTTT. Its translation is CSARGASSSTDTQYF.

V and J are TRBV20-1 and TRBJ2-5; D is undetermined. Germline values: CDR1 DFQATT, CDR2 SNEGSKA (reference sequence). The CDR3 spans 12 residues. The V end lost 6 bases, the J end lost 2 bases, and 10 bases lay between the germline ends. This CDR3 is CSARSDQETQYF. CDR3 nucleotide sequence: TGCAGTGCCAGGAGTGATCAAGAGACCCAGTACTTC.

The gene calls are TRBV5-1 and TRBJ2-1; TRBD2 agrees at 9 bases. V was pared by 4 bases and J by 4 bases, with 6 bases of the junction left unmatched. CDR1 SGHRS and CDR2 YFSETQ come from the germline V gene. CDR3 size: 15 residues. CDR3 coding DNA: TGCGCCAGCAGCCTTAGCGGGGGAGATTACAATGAGCAGTTCTTC. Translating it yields CASSLSGGDYNEQFF.

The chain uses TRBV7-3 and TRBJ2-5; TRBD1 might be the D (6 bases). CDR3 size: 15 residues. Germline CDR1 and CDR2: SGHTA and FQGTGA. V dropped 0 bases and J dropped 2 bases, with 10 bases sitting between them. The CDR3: CASSLTAQGQETQYF. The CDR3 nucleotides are TGTGCCAGCAGCTTAACGGCCCAGGGGCAAGAGACCCAGTACTTC.

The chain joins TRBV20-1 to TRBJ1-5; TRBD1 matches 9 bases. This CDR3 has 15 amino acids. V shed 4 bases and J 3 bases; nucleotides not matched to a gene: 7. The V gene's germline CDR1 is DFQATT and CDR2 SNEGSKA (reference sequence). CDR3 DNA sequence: TGCAGTGCTAAAATCCGGGACAGGGTCAATCAGCCCCAGCATTTT. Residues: CSAKIRDRVNQPQHF.

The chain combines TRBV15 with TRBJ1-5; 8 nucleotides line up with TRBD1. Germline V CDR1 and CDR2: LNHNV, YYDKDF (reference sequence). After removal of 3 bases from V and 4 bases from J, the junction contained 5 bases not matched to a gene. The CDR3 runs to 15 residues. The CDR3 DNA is TGTGCCACCAGCAGGGGACAGGTGCCTAATCAGCCCCAGCATTTT. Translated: CATSRGQVPNQPQHF.

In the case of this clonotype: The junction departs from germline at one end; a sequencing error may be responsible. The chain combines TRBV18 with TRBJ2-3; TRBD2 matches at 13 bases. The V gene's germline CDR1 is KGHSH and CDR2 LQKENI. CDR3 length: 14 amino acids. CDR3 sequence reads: CASSLGLAGDAQYF. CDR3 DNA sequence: TGTGCCAGCTCACTCGGACTAGCGGGAGATGCGCAGTATTTT.

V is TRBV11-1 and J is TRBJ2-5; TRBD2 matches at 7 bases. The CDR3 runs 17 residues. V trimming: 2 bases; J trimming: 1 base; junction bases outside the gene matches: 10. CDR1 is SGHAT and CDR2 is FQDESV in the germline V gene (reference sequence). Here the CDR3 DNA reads TGTGCCAGCAGCTTAAGTCAAATCAGCGGGGCCCAAGAGACCCAGTACTTC. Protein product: CASSLSQISGAQETQYF.

The CDR3 is CASSLGAQGNEQFF. The CDR3 coding sequence is TGTGCCAGCAGCTTAGGAGCCCAGGGGAATGAGCAGTTCTTC. The chain uses TRBV11-2 and TRBJ2-1, with D perhaps matching TRBD1 (6 bases). The CDR3 length is 14 residues. The germline V gene has CDR1 SGHAT and CDR2 FQNNGV. Trimming shortened V by 1 base and J by 7 bases, and 11 bases separated the two germline ends.

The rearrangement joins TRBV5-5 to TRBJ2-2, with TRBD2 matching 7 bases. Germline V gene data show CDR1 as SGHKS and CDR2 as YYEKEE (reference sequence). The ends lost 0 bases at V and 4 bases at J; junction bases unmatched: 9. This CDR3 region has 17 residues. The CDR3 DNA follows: TGTGCCAGCAGCTTGGGGCTAGCGGCTAGCCTCACCGGGGAGCTGTTTTTT. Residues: CASSLGLAASLTGELFF.

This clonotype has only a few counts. CDR3 loop: CASRGLADRYEQYF. Written as DNA, the CDR3 is TGTGCCAGCAGAGGACTAGCGGACAGGTACGAGCAGTACTTC. V usage is TRBV2 and J usage is TRBJ2-7, with 10 nucleotides matching TRBD2. The CDR3 has 14 amino acids. V lost 6 bases, J lost 4 bases, and 6 bases stayed unmatched. CDR1 and CDR2 from the germline V gene are SNHLY and FYNNEI.

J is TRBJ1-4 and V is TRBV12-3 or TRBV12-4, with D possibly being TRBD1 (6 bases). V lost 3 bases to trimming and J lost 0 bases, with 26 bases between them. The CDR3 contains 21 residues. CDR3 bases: TGTGCCAGCAGTTTTATCCTCCCGGGACAAAGGCCTTCTACAACTAATGAAAAACTGTTTTTT. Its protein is CASSFILPGQRPSTTNEKLFF.